A single sample gave rise to the 20 T cell receptor beta chains below, sequenced in a study of T cells in localized non-small cell lung cancer. TCRdb's table, derived via immunoSEQ multiplex PCR, lists solely in-frame clones and lacks some. Of roughly 28,000 clones listed, roughly 86% are singletons. Here the sequenced sample was peripheral blood, taken before any cancer treatment. These receptors were collected from a male donor older than 55 with stage I lung adenocarcinoma.

V gene TRBV18 combines with J gene TRBJ1-1, with 12 bases lining up with TRBD1. The CDR3 covers 16 residues. V dropped 3 bases and J dropped 0; count of bases not matched to a gene: 2. From germline, CDR1 is KGHSH and CDR2 LQKENI. CDR3: CASSPGTGGVNTEAFF. In DNA form, the CDR3 reads TGTGCCAGCTCACCCGGGACAGGGGGCGTGAACACTGAAGCTTTCTTT. Combining the CDR3 with reference TRBV18 and TRBJ1-1 gives the whole variable domain NAGVMQNPRHLVRRRGQEARLRCSPMKGHSHVYWYRQLPEEGLKFMVYLQKENIIDESGMPKERFSAEFPKEGPSILRIQQVVRGDSAAYFCASSPGTGGVNTEAFFGQGTRLTVV.

The chain combines TRBV5-1 with TRBJ2-1; 8 bases fit TRBD2. The CDR3 loop spans 16 amino acids. Germline V lookup: CDR1 SGHRS, CDR2 YFSETQ. V trimming: 0 bases; J trimming: 6 bases; junction bases outside the gene matches: 8. CDR3 coding DNA: TGCGCCAGCAGCTTGGCCCCGGGGGGGTTTGGCAATGAGCAGTTCTTC. It yields the protein CASSLAPGGFGNEQFF.

This clone was recorded a few times. V usage is TRBV6-1 and J usage is TRBJ2-7, with 8 bases aligning to TRBD1. After removal of 4 bases from V and 0 bases from J, the junction contained 5 bases not matched to a gene. Per the germline V gene, CDR1 is MNHNS and CDR2 is SASEGT. The CDR3 runs to 15 residues. This CDR3 reads CASSGQGRSSYEQYF. The DNA of the CDR3 is TGTGCCAGCAGTGGACAGGGGAGATCCTCCTACGAGCAGTACTTC.

V is TRBV4-3 and J is TRBJ1-3; D gene uncertain. Trimming stripped 1 base from V and 8 bases from J, with 15 bases between. Germline CDR1 reads LGHNA; CDR2 reads YSLEER. This CDR3 is 15 amino acids long. Here the CDR3 reads CASSQVGAGGDTIYF. As DNA, the CDR3 is TGCGCCAGCAGCCAAGTAGGTGCTGGAGGAGACACCATATATTTT.

Details on this clone: This same CDR3 is encoded by further DNA sequences in the sample. The J gene is TRBJ2-7, the V gene TRBV5-1; D gene unclear. Germline CDR1 is SGHRS and CDR2 is YFSETQ. CDR3 size: 11 residues. V dropped 5 bases and J dropped 3 bases, with 6 bases sitting between them. CDR3 DNA sequence: TGCGCCAGCAGTAGTAACTACGAGCAGTACTTC. Protein product: CASSSNYEQYF.

In nucleotides, the CDR3 is TGTGCCAGCAGCTTAGGGGCGGGCGGAGTTGAGCAGTTCTTC. Its translation: CASSLGAGGVEQFF. The rearrangement joins TRBV7-7 to TRBJ2-1, with D possibly TRBD2 on 5 matching bases. From germline, CDR1 is SSHAT and CDR2 FNYEAQ (reference sequence). The CDR3 covers 14 residues. V lost 1 base and J 9 bases, leaving 13 bases between the germline ends.

The gene calls are TRBV10-1 and TRBJ1-5; 7 positions match TRBD1. With 8 bases clipped from V and 5 bases from J, the junction kept 12 bases outside the gene matches. This CDR3 region has 15 residues. Germline CDR1 is WNHNN and CDR2 is SYGVQD (reference sequence). CDR3 protein: CASCVTGERDQPQHF. CDR3 DNA: TGCGCCAGCTGCGTAACAGGGGAAAGGGATCAGCCCCAGCATTTT.

The J gene is TRBJ2-7, the V gene TRBV25-1, with D unresolved. The CDR3 length is 16 residues. V lost 0 bases, J lost 3 bases, and 15 bases lay in between. Germline V gene sequence: CDR1 MGHDK, CDR2 SYGVNS. Here the CDR3 reads CASSEYLRVCYYEQYF. CDR3 nucleotides: TGTGCCAGCAGTGAATACTTAAGGGTGTGCTACTACGAGCAGTACTTC.

This chain connects TRBV4-2 to TRBJ2-2; 10 nucleotides match TRBD2. Germline V gene data show CDR1 as LGHNA and CDR2 as YNFKEQ. The CDR3 is 16 amino acids. With 2 bases clipped from V and 4 bases from J, the junction kept 4 bases outside the gene matches. The CDR3 sequence is CASSQMSGGATGELFF. The CDR3, as DNA: TGTGCCAGCAGCCAAATGAGCGGGGGGGCCACCGGGGAGCTGTTTTTT.

The chain carries TRBV7-2 and TRBJ1-5; D is perhaps TRBD1 (6 bases). CDR3 size: 15 residues. The ends were cut back, 0 bases at V and 6 bases at J, with 12 bases in the middle. CDR1 is SGHTA, CDR2 FQGNSA, per germline. The CDR3 region has the DNA TGTGCCAGCAGCTTAGCCCGGGGGCAGGTTCAGCCCCAGCATTTT. It yields the protein CASSLARGQVQPQHF.

The chain recombines TRBV9 with TRBJ2-5, with 11 bases identical to TRBD2. Germline CDR1 and CDR2: SGDLS and YYNGEE. The CDR3 consists of 16 residues. Trimming cost V 2 bases and J 2 bases; bases outside gene matches: 5. The CDR3 DNA is TGTGCCAGCAGCGTTCAGCTAGCGGGGGGACAAGAGACCCAGTACTTC. Its translation: CASSVQLAGGQETQYF.

This clone was seen a single time. The V gene is TRBV7-3, the J gene TRBJ2-7, with TRBD1 identical over 7 bases. With 5 bases clipped from V and 6 bases from J, the junction kept 16 bases outside the gene matches. The length of the CDR3 is 16 residues. CDR1 and CDR2 (germline): SGHTA, FQGTGA. CDR3 in DNA: TGTGCCAGCAGCCCCCGGGCCAGGGGGAGTGGAAGCGAGCAGTACTTC. Its translation: CASSPRARGSGSEQYF.

This sequence joins TRBV27 and TRBJ2-5; 7 nucleotides line up with TRBD1. The CDR3 spans 14 residues. Germline lookup yields CDR1 MNHEY and CDR2 SMNVEV (reference sequence). With V trimmed by 5 bases and J by 1 base, 4 bases remained unmatched. In DNA, the CDR3 is TGTGCCAGCAGTCGAGGGACAGCCCAAGAGACCCAGTACTTC. Translating gives CASSRGTAQETQYF.

This chain links TRBV29-1 with TRBJ1-1; D uncertain. Germline V lookup: CDR1 SQVTM, CDR2 ANQGSEA. The CDR3 consists of 11 residues. With 5 bases removed from V and 7 bases from J, the gap between germline ends came to 11 bases. The CDR3: CSVKKESEAFF. The CDR3, as DNA: TGCAGCGTTAAAAAGGAAAGTGAAGCTTTCTTT.

This CDR3 reads CASSLKRNYHEQYF. In DNA form, the CDR3 reads TGTGCCAGCAGTTTAAAGCGGAATTACCACGAGCAGTACTTC. J is TRBJ2-7 and V is TRBV27; perhaps TRBD2 as D (5 bases). The CDR3 length is 14 residues. Germline V gene sequence: CDR1 MNHEY, CDR2 SMNVEV (reference sequence). Trimming left V 2 bases short and J 5 bases short, with 13 bases between.

The chain is built from TRBV4-2 and TRBJ2-1; no reliable D call. Looked up from germline, CDR1 is LGHNA and CDR2 is YNFKEQ. The CDR3 runs to 15 residues. Trimming cost V 3 bases and J 3 bases, with 12 bases left between them. CDR3 sequence (DNA): TGTGCCAGCAGCCAGGAAAATACTGACTACAATGAGCAGTTCTTC. Its protein product is CASSQENTDYNEQFF.

The chain employs TRBV9 and TRBJ2-1; 8 bases match TRBD2. The V segment lost 2 bases and the J segment 2 bases; nucleotides outside the gene matches: 6. CDR3 length: 16 residues. Per germline, CDR1 SGDLS and CDR2 YYNGEE. CDR3 in amino acids: CASSVTLAGTYNEQFF. CDR3 DNA sequence: TGTGCCAGCAGCGTCACTTTAGCGGGGACCTACAATGAGCAGTTCTTC. Complete variable domain (other parts from reference TRBV9 and TRBJ2-1): DSGVTQTPKHLITATGQRVTLRCSPRSGDLSVYWYQQSLDQGLQFLIQYYNGEERAKGNILERFSAQQFPDLHSELNLSSLELGDSALYFCASSVTLAGTYNEQFFGPGTRLTVL.

This chain links TRBV29-1 with TRBJ1-2, with D unresolved. The germline gives CDR1 SQVTM, CDR2 ANQGSEA. CDR3 length: 11 residues. The V end lost 4 bases, the J end lost 6 bases, and 9 bases lay between the germline ends. The CDR3 DNA reads as TGCAGCGTTGCTGGCAGCGATGGCTACACCTTC. Translation gives CSVAGSDGYTF.

The CDR3 DNA is TGTGCCAGCAGCAATCCGGGACCTGGCGCTACTGGGGCCAACGTCCTGACTTTC. Its translation: CASSNPGPGATGANVLTF. The V and J genes are TRBV11-3 and TRBJ2-6; D possibly matches TRBD1 or TRBD2 (5 bases each). The CDR3 is made up of 18 amino acids. V shed 5 bases and J shed 2 bases, with 19 bases lying between them. CDR1 and CDR2 from the germline V gene are SGHNT and YENEEA.

This clone was counted a few times. This chain connects TRBV28 to TRBJ2-7; tentative D call: TRBD1 (5 bases). V was clipped by 6 bases and J by 4 bases, with 13 bases between them. CDR1 and CDR2 from the germline V gene are MDHEN and SYDVKM. This CDR3 has 13 residues. This CDR3 reads CASRKHGQYEQYF. The CDR3 DNA reads TGTGCCAGCAGGAAACATGGACAATACGAGCAGTACTTC.